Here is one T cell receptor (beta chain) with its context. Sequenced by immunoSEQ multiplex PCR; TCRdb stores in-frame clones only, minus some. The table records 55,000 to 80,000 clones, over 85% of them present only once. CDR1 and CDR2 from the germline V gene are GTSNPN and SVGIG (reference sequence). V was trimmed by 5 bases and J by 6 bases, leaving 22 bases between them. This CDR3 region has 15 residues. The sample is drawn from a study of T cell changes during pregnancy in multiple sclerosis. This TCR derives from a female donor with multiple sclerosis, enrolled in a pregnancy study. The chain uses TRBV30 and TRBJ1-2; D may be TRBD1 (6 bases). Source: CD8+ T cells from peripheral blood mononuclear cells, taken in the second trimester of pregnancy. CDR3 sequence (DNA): TGTGCCTGGGATCCCCTTTTTGGGGGCAGCCATGGCTACACCTTC. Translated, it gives CAWDPLFGGSHGYTF.